This TCR beta chain is drawn from a study of blood T cell repertoires in COVID-19. About the study: Researchers got acute and convalescent COVID-19 samples from the United States, Italy and Spain. Sources were T cells, B-cell-depleted T cells, or PBMCs; the material itself was cDNA or gDNA.

The V segment lost 3 bases and the J segment 4 bases; nucleotides outside the gene matches: 8. Germline V lookup: CDR1 SGHAT, CDR2 FQNNGV. The CDR3 has 16 amino acids. Per the original data handling: Amplification from reference gene primers served as the basis for estimated nucleated cell counts. TCRdb's copy holds only in-frame clones and misses some; the assay was immunoSEQ multiplex PCR. The D gene and trimming were derived from the DNA, and the V and J assignments and clone size from that table. The sample shows tens of thousands of clones, over 75% of them seen only once. The V gene is TRBV11-2, the J gene TRBJ2-7; TRBD2 matches 11 bases. This TCR came from a man aged 55-75 years with acute or convalescent COVID-19. Sequencing used peripheral blood. Written as DNA, the CDR3 is TGTGCCAGCAGCTTGGAACCGGGACTAGCGGTGTACGAGCAGTACTTC. Amino acids: CASSLEPGLAVYEQYF.